The rows below give T cell receptor beta chains drawn from one sample of a study of blood T cell repertoires in COVID-19. Assay used: immunoSEQ multiplex PCR; TCRdb lists only in-frame clones, some missing. This table has around 63,000 clones, approximately 86% appearing once. Sequenced input: peripheral blood. The receptors here all came from a man aged 45-65 years with active COVID-19. Each CDR3 is given with its conserved first and last residue. A D gene is named only where the DNA matches it firmly. Clone size appears in some rows only: once, few, many, or a class for an expanded clone.

D,J,V,size,CDR3,DNA
TRBD1,TRBJ2-3,TRBV9,NA,CASSVAGGAVDTQYF,TGTGCCAGCAGCGTCGCAGGGGGCGCAGTAGATACGCAGTATTTT
NA,TRBJ2-5,TRBV5-1,NA,CASSLYPSGIRQETQYF,TGCGCCAGCAGCTTGTACCCCTCGGGGATACGCCAAGAGACCCAGTACTTC
TRBD1,TRBJ2-7,TRBV10-3,NA,CAIRPEGTGGSYEQYF,TGTGCCATCAGGCCAGAAGGGACAGGGGGATCCTACGAGCAGTACTTC
TRBD2,TRBJ2-1,TRBV5-1,NA,CASSQGLAGGRYPYNEQFF,TGCGCCAGCAGCCAGGGACTAGCGGGGGGGCGGTACCCCTACAATGAGCAGTTCTTC
NA,TRBJ2-3,TRBV7-8,once,CASSFEIGLATDTQYF,TGTGCCAGCAGCTTCGAAATCGGGCTAGCGACCGATACGCAGTATTTT
NA,TRBJ2-7,TRBV27,NA,CASRLHRAQGEQYF,TGTGCCAGCAGGTTGCACCGGGCCCAGGGCGAGCAGTACTTC
TRBD1,TRBJ1-2,TRBV27,few,CASSPTRTGNYGYTF,TGTGCCAGCAGTCCCACCCGGACAGGAAACTATGGCTACACCTTC
TRBD2,TRBJ2-5,TRBV11-2,NA,CASSGGGQETQYF,TGTGCCAGCAGTGGGGGGGGGCAAGAGACCCAGTACTTC
NA,TRBJ2-2,TRBV10-3,NA,CAISESVTGNTGELFF,TGTGCCATCAGTGAGTCCGTAACAGGGAACACCGGGGAGCTGTTTTTT
TRBD1,TRBJ1-6,TRBV5-1,NA,CASSLGDSRNSPLHF,TGCGCCAGCAGCTTGGGGGACAGTCGGAATTCACCCCTCCACTTT
TRBD2,TRBJ2-3,TRBV5-6,NA,CASSGLAGNTDTQYF,TGTGCCAGCAGTGGGCTAGCGGGGAACACAGATACGCAGTATTTT
TRBD1,TRBJ1-2,TRBV6-2/TRBV6-3,NA,CASSYGTVYGYTF,TGTGCCAGCAGTTACGGGACAGTCTATGGCTACACCTTC
TRBD1,TRBJ1-2,TRBV7-9,NA,CASSFGTGGGRGYTF,TGTGCCAGCAGCTTTGGGACAGGGGGCGGTCGTGGCTACACCTTC
NA,TRBJ2-1,TRBV7-2,NA,CASSLSISAGTVSYNEQFF,TGTGCCAGCAGCTTAAGTATTTCCGCGGGGACAGTATCCTACAATGAGCAGTTCTTC
TRBD1,TRBJ2-5,TRBV5-4,NA,CAGRQGPVQETQYF,TGTGCCGGTAGACAGGGGCCGGTCCAAGAGACCCAGTACTTC
TRBD1,TRBJ1-4,TRBV5-1,NA,CASRSPGGEKLFF,TGCGCCAGCAGGTCCCCAGGGGGGGAAAAACTGTTTTTT
NA,TRBJ2-7,TRBV12-3/TRBV12-4,NA,CASSFNFRQQYF,TGTGCCAGCAGTTTTAATTTCAGGCAGCAGTACTTC
NA,TRBJ1-2,TRBV5-6,NA,CASSLGGINGYTF,TGTGCCAGCAGCTTGGGAGGAATCAATGGCTACACCTTC
NA,TRBJ2-7,TRBV20-1,NA,CSARGGHEQYF,TGCAGTGCTAGAGGGGGGCACGAGCAGTACTTC
NA,TRBJ1-6,TRBV5-4,NA,CASSQTLLYGNSPLHF,TGTGCCAGCAGCCAAACCCTCCTTTACGGGAATTCACCCCTCCACTTT